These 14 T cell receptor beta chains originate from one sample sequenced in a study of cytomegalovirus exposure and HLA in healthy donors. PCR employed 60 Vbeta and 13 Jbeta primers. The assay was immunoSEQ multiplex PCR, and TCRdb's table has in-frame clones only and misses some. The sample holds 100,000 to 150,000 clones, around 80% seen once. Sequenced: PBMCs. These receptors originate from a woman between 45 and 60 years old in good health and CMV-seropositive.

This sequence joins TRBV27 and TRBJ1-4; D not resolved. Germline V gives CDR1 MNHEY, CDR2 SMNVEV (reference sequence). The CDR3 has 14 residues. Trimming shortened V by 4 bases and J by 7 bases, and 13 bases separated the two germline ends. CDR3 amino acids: CASSSHLNPEKLFF. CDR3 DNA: TGTGCCAGCAGTTCGCACTTAAATCCTGAAAAACTGTTTTTT.

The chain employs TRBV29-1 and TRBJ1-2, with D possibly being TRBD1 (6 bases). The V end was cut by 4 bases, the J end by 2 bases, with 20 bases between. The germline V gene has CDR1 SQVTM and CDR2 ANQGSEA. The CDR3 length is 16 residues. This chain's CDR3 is CSVVKGVSFPNYGYTF. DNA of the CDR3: TGCAGCGTTGTGAAGGGGGTCTCCTTCCCCAACTATGGCTACACCTTC. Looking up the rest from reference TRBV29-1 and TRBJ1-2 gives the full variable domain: SAVISQKPSRDICQRGTSLTIQCQVDSQVTMMFWYRQQPGQSLTLIATANQGSEATYESGFVIDKFPISRPNLTFSTLTVSNMSPEDSSIYLCSVVKGVSFPNYGYTFGSGTRLTVV.

The CDR3 DNA reads as TGTGCCAGCGGGGGGACCGGGACAGTATCCTACAATGAGCAGTTCTTC. Translating gives CASGGTGTVSYNEQFF. V and J are TRBV9 and TRBJ2-1; D might be TRBD1 (7 bases). CDR3 size: 16 residues. V shed 7 bases and J shed 1 base, with 18 bases lying between them. Germline CDR1 SGDLS, CDR2 YYNGEE.

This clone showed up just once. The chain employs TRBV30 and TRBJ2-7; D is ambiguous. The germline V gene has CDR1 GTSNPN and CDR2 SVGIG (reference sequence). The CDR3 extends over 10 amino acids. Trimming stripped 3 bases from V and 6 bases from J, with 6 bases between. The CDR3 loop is CAWRLREQYF. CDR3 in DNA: TGTGCCTGGAGACTCCGCGAGCAGTACTTC.

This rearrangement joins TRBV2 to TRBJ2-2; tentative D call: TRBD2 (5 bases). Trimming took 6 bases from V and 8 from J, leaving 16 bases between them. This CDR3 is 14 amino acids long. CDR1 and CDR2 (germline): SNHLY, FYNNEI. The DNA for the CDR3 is TGTGCCAGCAGCAAAGTAACAAGGGAGGGGGAGCTGTTTTTT. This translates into CASSKVTREGELFF.

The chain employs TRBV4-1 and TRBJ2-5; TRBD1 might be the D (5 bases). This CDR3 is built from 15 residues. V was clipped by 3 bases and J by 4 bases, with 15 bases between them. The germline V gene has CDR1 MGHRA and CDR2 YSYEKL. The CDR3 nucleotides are TGCGCCAGCAGCCAGAGCGCAGGGTCGGGAGAGACCCAGTACTTC. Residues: CASSQSAGSGETQYF.

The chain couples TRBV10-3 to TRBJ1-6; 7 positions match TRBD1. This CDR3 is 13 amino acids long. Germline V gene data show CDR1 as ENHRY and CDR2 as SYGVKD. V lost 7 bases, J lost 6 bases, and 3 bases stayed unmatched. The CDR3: CAITRDSNSPLHF. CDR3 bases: TGTGCCATCACTAGGGACAGTAATTCACCCCTCCACTTT.

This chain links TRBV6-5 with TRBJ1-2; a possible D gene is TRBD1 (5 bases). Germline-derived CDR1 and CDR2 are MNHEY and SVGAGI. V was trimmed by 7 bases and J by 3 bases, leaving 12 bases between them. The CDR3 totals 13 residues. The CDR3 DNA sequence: TGTGCCAGCATCGGTGGGGCAGACTATGGCTACACCTTC. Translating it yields CASIGGADYGYTF.

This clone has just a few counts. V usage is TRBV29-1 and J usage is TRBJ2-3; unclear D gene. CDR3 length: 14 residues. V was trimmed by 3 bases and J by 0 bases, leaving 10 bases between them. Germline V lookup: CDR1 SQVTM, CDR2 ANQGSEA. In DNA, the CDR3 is TGCAGCGTTGACGGTTCGACTAGCACAGATACGCAGTATTTT. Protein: CSVDGSTSTDTQYF.

DNA of the CDR3: TGTGCCATCAGTGAATCTCTGAGGGATGAAGCTTTCTTT. Translation: CAISESLRDEAFF. The chain couples TRBV10-3 to TRBJ1-1; D is unclear. The CDR3 runs to 13 residues. The V gene's germline CDR1 is ENHRY and CDR2 SYGVKD. V gave up 3 bases and J gave up 7 bases, with 12 bases separating them.

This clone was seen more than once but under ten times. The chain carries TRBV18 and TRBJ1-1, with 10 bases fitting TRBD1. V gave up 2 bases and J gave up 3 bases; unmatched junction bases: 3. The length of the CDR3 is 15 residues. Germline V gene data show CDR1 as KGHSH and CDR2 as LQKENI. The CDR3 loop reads CASSPLGTGDTEAFF. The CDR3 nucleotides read TGTGCCAGCTCACCATTAGGGACAGGGGACACTGAAGCTTTCTTT.

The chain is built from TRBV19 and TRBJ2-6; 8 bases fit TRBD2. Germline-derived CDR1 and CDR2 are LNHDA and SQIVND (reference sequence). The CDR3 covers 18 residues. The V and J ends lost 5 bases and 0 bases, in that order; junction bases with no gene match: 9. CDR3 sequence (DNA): TGTGCCAGTAGTGGAAGACCGGGAGGGGGCTCTGGGGCCAACGTCCTGACTTTC. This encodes CASSGRPGGGSGANVLTF.

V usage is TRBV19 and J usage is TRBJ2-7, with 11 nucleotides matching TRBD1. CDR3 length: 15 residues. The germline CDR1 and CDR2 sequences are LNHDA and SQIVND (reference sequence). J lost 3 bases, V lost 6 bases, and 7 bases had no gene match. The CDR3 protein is CASSQPGQGDYEQYF. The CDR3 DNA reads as TGTGCCAGTAGCCAACCGGGACAGGGGGACTACGAGCAGTACTTC. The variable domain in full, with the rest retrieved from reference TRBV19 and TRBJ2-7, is DGGITQSPKYLFRKEGQNVTLSCEQNLNHDAMYWYRQDPGQGLRLIYYSQIVNDFQKGDIAEGYSVSREKKESFPLTVTSAQKNPTAFYLCASSQPGQGDYEQYFGPGTRLTVT.

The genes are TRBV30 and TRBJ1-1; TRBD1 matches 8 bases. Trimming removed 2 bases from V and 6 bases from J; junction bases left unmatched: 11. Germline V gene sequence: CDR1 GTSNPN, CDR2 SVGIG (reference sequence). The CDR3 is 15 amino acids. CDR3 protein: CAWSPWTGRSAEAFF. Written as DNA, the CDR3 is TGTGCCTGGAGTCCATGGACAGGGAGGTCGGCTGAAGCTTTCTTT. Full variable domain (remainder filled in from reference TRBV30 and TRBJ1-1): SQTIHQWPATLVQPVGSPLSLECTVEGTSNPNLYWYRQAAGRGLQLLFYSVGIGQISSEVPQNLSASRPQDRQFILSSKKLLLSDSGFYLCAWSPWTGRSAEAFFGQGTRLTVV.